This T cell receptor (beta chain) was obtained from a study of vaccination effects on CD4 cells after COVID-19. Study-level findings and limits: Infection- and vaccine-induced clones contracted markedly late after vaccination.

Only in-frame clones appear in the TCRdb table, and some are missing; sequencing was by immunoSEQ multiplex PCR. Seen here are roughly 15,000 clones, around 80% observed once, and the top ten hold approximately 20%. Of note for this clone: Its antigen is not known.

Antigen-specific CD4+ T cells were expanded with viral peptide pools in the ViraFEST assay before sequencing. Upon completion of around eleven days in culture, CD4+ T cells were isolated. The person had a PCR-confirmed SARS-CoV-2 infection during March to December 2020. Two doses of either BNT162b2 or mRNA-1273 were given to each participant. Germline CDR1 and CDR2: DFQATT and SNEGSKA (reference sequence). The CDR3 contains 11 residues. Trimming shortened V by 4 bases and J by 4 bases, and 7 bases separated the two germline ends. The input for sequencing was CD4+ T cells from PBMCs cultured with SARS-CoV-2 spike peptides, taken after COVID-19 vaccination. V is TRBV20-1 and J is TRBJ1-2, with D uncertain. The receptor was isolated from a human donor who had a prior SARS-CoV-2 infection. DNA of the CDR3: TGCAGTGCTAAGGGATTCTATGGCTACACCTTC. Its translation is CSAKGFYGYTF.